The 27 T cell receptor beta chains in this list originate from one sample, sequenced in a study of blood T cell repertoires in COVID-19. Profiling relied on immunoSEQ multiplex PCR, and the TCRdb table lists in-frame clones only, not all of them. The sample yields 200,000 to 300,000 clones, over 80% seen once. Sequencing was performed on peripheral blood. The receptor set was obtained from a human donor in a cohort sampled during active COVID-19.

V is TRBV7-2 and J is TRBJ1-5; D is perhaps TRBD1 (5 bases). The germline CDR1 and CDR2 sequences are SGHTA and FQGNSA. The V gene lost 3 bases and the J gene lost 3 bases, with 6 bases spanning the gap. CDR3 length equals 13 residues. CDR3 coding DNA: TGTGCCAGCAGCTTGACAGTCAATCAGCCCCAGCATTTT. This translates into CASSLTVNQPQHF.

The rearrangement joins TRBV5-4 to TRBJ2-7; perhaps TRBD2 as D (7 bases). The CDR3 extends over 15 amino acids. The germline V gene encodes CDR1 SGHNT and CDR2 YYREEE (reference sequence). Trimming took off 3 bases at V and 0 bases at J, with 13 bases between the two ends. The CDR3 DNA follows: TGTGCCAGCAGCTCGGGCGGGGGCTCCTCCTACGAGCAGTACTTC. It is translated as CASSSGGGSSYEQYF.

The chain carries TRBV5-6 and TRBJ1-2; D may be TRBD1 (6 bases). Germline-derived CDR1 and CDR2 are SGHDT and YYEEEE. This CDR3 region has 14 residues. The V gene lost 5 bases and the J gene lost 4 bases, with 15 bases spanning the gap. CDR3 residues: CASSPDRQAYGYTF. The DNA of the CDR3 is TGTGCCAGCAGTCCGGACAGACAAGCCTATGGCTACACCTTC. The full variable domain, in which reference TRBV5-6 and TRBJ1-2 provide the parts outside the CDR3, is DAGVTQSPTHLIKTRGQQVTLRCSPKSGHDTVSWYQQALGQGPQFIFQYYEEEERQRGNFPDRFSGHQFPNYSSELNVNALLLGDSALYLCASSPDRQAYGYTFGSGTRLTVV.

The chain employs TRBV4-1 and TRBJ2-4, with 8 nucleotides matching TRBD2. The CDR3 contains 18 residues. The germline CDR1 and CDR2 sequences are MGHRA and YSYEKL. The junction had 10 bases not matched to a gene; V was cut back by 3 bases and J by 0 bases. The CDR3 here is CASSQEPTSGLAKNIQYF. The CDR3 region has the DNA TGCGCCAGCAGCCAGGAACCTACTAGCGGACTAGCCAAAAACATTCAGTACTTC.

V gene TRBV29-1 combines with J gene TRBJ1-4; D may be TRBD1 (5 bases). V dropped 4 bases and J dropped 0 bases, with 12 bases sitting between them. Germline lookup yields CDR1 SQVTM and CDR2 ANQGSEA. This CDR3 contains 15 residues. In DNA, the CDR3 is TGCAGCGTTGCCCTGGGAGGGGCAACTAATGAAAAACTGTTTTTT. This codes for CSVALGGATNEKLFF.

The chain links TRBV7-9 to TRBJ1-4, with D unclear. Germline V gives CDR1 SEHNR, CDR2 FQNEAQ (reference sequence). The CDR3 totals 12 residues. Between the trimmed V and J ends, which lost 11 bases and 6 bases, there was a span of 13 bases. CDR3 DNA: TGTGCCCTCGACGGTCTAGATGAAAAACTGTTTTTT. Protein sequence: CALDGLDEKLFF.

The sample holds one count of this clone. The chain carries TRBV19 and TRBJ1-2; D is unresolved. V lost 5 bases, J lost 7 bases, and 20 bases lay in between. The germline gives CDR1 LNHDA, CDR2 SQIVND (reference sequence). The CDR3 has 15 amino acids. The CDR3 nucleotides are TGTGCCAGTAGTCCCCAACATTATGTTTCGGGTGGCTACACCTTC. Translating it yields CASSPQHYVSGGYTF.

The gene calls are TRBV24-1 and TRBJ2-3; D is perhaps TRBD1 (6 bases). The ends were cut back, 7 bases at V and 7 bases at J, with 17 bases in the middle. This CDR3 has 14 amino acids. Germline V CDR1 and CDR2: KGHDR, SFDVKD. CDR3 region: CATSETTGLNTQYF. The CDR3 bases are TGTGCCACCAGCGAAACTACAGGGCTGAATACGCAGTATTTT.

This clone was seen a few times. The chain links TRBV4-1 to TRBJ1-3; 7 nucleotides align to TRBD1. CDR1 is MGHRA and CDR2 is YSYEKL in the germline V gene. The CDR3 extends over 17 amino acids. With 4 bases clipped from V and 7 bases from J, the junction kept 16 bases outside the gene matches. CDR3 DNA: TGCGCCAGCAGCCGGGGAGCCCCGACAGGGAGAAGGAACACCATATATTTT. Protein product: CASSRGAPTGRRNTIYF.

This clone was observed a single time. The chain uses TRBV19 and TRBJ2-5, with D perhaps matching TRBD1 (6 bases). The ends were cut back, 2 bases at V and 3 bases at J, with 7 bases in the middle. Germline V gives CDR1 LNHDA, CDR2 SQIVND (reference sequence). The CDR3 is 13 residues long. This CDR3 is CASSIRTEETQYF. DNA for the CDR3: TGTGCCAGTAGTATAAGGACAGAAGAGACCCAGTACTTC.

In DNA, the CDR3 is TGTGCCAGCAGCCTAGGGGCCGAGTACGAGCAGTACTTC. It translates to CASSLGAEYEQYF. The V and J genes are TRBV9 and TRBJ2-7; perhaps TRBD1 as D (5 bases). The CDR3 contains 13 residues. The germline V gene has CDR1 SGDLS and CDR2 YYNGEE. Trimming left V 4 bases short and J 4 bases short, with 12 bases between.

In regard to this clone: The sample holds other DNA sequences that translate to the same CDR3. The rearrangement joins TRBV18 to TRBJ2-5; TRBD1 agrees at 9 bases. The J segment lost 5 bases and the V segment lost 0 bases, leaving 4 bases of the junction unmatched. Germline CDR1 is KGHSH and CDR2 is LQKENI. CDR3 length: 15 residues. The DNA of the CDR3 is TGTGCCAGCTCACCACCGGGACAGGGAGGGGAGACCCAGTACTTC. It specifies CASSPPGQGGETQYF.

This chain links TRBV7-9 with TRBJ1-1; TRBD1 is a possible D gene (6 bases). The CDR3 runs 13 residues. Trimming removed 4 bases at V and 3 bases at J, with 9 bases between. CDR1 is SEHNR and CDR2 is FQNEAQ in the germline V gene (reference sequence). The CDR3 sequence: CASSSQGDTEAFF. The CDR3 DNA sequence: TGTGCCAGCAGCTCACAGGGCGACACTGAAGCTTTCTTT.

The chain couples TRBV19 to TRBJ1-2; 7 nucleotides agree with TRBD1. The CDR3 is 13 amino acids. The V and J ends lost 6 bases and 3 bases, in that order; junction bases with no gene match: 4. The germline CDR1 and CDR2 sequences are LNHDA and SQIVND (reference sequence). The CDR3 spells CASRRDSYYGYTF. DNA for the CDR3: TGTGCCAGTAGGAGGGACAGCTACTATGGCTACACCTTC.

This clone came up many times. The CDR3 nucleotides read TGTGCCAGCAGTGAAGGCGGCGGCAGAGGGTACGAGCAGTACTTC. It is translated as CASSEGGGRGYEQYF. The chain is built from TRBV6-1 and TRBJ2-7; possible D gene TRBD2, 5 bases. Germline V lookup: CDR1 MNHNS, CDR2 SASEGT. The germline V and J ends were trimmed by 1 base and 4 bases, with 14 bases remaining between them. The length of the CDR3 is 15 residues.

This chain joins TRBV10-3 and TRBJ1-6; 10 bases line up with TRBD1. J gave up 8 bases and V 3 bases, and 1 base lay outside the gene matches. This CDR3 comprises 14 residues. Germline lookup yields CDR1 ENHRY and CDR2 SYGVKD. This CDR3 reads CAISDDRGHSPLHF. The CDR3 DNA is TGTGCCATCAGTGATGACAGGGGGCATTCACCCCTCCACTTT.

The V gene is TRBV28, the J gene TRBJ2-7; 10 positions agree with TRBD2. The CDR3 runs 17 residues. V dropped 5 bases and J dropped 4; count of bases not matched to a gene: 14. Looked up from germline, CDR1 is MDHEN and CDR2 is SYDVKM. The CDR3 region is CASSTSSRTSGRYEQYF. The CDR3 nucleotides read TGTGCCAGCAGTACCTCATCTAGGACTAGCGGTAGGTACGAGCAGTACTTC.

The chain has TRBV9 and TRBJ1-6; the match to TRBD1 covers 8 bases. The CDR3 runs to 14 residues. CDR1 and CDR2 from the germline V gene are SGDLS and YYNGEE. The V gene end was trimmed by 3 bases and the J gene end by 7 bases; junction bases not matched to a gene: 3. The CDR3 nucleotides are TGTGCCAGCAGCGGCCGGGACAGGAATTCACCCCTCCACTTT. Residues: CASSGRDRNSPLHF.

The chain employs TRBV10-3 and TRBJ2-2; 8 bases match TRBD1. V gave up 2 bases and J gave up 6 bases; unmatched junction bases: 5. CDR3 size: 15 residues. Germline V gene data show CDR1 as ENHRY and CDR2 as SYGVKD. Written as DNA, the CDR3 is TGTGCCATCAGTGAGGACAGGGGTGGACCCGGGGAGCTGTTTTTT. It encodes CAISEDRGGPGELFF.

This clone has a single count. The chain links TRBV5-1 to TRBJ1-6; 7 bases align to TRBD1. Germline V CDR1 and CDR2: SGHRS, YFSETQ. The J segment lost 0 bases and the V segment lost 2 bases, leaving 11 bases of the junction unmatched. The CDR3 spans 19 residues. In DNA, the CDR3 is TGCGCCAGCAGCTTTACAGGGGCTCAAAGCAGCTCCTATAATTCACCCCTCCACTTT. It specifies CASSFTGAQSSSYNSPLHF.

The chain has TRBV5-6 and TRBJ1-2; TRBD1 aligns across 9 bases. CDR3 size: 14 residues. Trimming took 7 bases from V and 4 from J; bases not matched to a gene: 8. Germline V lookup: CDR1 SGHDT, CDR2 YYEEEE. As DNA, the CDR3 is TGTGCCAGCGTTGGAACAGGGGGCAGCTATGGCTACACCTTC. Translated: CASVGTGGSYGYTF.

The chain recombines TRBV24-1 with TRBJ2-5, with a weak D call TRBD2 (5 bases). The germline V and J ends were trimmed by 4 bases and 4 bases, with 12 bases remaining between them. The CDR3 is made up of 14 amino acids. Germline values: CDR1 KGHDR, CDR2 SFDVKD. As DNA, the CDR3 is TGTGCCACCAGTGACGCTGCGGGTCCAGAGACCCAGTACTTC. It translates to CATSDAAGPETQYF.

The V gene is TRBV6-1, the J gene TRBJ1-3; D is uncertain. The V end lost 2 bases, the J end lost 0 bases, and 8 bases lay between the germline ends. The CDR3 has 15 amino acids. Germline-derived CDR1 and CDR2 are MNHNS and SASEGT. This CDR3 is CASSEMDYSGNTIYF. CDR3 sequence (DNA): TGTGCCAGCAGTGAAATGGACTACTCTGGAAACACCATATATTTT.

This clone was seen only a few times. The CDR3 DNA is TGTGCCAGCAGCCTCGCGGGACAGGGGACCACCGGGGAGCTGTTTTTT. Amino acids: CASSLAGQGTTGELFF. The chain has TRBV28 and TRBJ2-2; 10 nucleotides align to TRBD1. Germline V gives CDR1 MDHEN, CDR2 SYDVKM. V shed 6 bases and J 4 bases; nucleotides not matched to a gene: 8. The CDR3 runs 16 residues. The full variable domain, its missing parts supplied by reference TRBV28 and TRBJ2-2, is DVKVTQSSRYLVKRTGEKVFLECVQDMDHENMFWYRQDPGLGLRLIYFSYDVKMKEKGDIPEGYSVSREKKERFSLILESASTNQTSMYLCASSLAGQGTTGELFFGEGSRLTVL.

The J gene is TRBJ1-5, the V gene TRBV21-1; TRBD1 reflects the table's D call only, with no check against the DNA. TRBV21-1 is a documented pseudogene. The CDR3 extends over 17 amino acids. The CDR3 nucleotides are TGTGCCAGCAGCAAAGATCAGGACAGGGAGTTTTATCAGCCCCAGCATTTT. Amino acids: CASSKDQDREFYQPQHF.

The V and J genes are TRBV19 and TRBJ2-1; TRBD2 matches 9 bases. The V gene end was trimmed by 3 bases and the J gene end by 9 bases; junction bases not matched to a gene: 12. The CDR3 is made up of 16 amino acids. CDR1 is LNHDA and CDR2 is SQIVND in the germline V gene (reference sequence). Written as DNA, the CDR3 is TGTGCCAGTAGTATGCAGGCGGGGGGGCGGGAGACTGAGCAGTTCTTC. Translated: CASSMQAGGRETEQFF.

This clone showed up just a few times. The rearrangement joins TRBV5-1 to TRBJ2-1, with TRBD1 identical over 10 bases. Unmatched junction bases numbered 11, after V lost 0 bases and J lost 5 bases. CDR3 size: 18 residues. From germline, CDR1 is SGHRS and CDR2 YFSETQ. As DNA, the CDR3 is TGCGCCAGCAGCTTGGCCCGATATGGGACAGGGGAGAACAATGAGCAGTTCTTC. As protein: CASSLARYGTGENNEQFF.